This record looks at one T cell receptor beta chain sequence and its context. This sample stems from a study of blood T cell repertoires in COVID-19. Across the study: Nucleic acid was either cDNA or gDNA, and it came from T cells, B-cell-depleted T cells, or PBMCs.

Germline CDR1 and CDR2: MNHNS and SASEGT. CDR3 size: 15 residues. The V gene lost 2 bases and the J gene lost 7 bases, with 15 bases spanning the gap. In the authors' workflow: Estimation of nucleated cell counts was performed using reference gene primer amplification. Data came from immunoSEQ multiplex PCR; TCRdb stores just in-frame clones and leaves some out. V and J calls and clone size are given by that table; D and trimming were obtained from the DNA. The table shows over 250,000 clones, with about 81% occurring only once. Participants were aged about 18 to 89 years from around 25 US areas. Participant-reported clinical history was the basis for cohort assignment.

This clonotype originated in a man under 40 with acute COVID-19. This chain connects TRBV6-1 to TRBJ2-1; D may be TRBD2 (5 bases). The sequenced material came from PBMCs or T cells enriched from blood (not recorded which). The CDR3 nucleotides are TGTGCCAGCAGTGAAATTCTCCCCGGGGAAAATGAGCAGTTCTTC. Translation: CASSEILPGENEQFF.